What follows is one TCR beta chain and its context. This sample was included in a study of blood T cell repertoires in COVID-19. This CDR3 spans 16 amino acids. V shed 6 bases and J 9 bases; nucleotides not matched to a gene: 15. Germline assignment: CDR1 SGHTA and CDR2 FQGNSA. In the authors' methods: Amplification of reference gene primers provided the estimated nucleated cell counts. TCRdb's copy holds only in-frame clones and misses some; the assay was immunoSEQ multiplex PCR. The DNA was the basis for D and trimming; V, J and clone size are from that table. The sample yields under 250,000 clones, 75% to 90% seen once.

The sequence derives from a man aged 35 to 55 with acute or convalescent COVID-19. The sequenced sample consisted of peripheral blood. The chain couples TRBV7-2 to TRBJ2-1; 9 nucleotides align to TRBD1. CDR3 DNA sequence: TGTGCCAGCAGTCCACGGGACAGGGTCTTATACGGTGAGCAGTTCTTC. It translates to CASSPRDRVLYGEQFF. Supplemented by reference TRBV7-2 and TRBJ2-1, the full variable domain reads GAGVSQSPSNKVTEKGKDVELRCDPISGHTALYWYRQSLGQGLEFLIYFQGNSAPDKSGLPSDRFSAERTGGSVSTLTIQRTQQEDSAVYLCASSPRDRVLYGEQFFGPGTRLTVL.